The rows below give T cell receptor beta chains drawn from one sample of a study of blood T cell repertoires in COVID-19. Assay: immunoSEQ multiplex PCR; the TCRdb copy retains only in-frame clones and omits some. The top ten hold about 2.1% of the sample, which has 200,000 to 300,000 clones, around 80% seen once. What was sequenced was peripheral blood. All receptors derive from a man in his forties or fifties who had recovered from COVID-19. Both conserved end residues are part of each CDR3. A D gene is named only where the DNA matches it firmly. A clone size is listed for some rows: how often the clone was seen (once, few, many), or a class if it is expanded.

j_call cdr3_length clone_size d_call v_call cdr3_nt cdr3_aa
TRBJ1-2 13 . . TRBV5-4 TGTGCCAGCAGCTTTACAGGGAACTATGGCTACACCTTC CASSFTGNYGYTF
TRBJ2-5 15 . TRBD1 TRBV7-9 TGTGCCAGCAGCGCGGGACAGGGGGGCCAAGAGACCCAGTACTTC CASSAGQGGQETQYF
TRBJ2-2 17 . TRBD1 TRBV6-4 TGTGCCAGCAGTGTGAGGACAGGGGGCGTAAACACCGGGGAGCTGTTTTTT CASSVRTGGVNTGELFF
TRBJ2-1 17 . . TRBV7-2 TGTGCCAGCAGCTTAGATATGGCCTTCAGCTCCTACAATGAGCAGTTCTTC CASSLDMAFSSYNEQFF
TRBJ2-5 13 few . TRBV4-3 TGCGCCAGCAGCCAAAATACTCAAGAGACCCAGTACTTC CASSQNTQETQYF
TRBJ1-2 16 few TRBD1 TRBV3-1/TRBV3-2 TGTGCCAGCAGCGCGACAGGGGCCGTAGCTAACTATGGCTACACCTTC CASSATGAVANYGYTF
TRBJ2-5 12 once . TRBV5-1 TGCGCCAGCAGCTTTCGGGGGGAGACCCAGTACTTC CASSFRGETQYF
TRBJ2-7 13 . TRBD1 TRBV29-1 TGCAGCGTTGGAGACAGGGGCTCCTACGAGCAGTACTTC CSVGDRGSYEQYF
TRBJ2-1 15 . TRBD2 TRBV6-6 TGTGCCAGCAGTCACCGACTAGCGGGTCACAATGAGCAGTTCTTC CASSHRLAGHNEQFF
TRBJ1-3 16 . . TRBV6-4 TGTGCCAGCAGTGACTGGGACTCCAGCTCTGGAAACACCATATATTTT CASSDWDSSSGNTIYF
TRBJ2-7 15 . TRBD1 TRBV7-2 TGTGCCAGCAGCTTTGACGGGACAGCAAGCTACGAGCAGTACTTC CASSFDGTASYEQYF
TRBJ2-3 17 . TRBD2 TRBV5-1 TGCGCCAGCAGCTTGGGATGGCTAGCGGGGGCCAGAGATACGCAGTATTTT CASSLGWLAGARDTQYF
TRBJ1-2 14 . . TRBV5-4 TGTGCCAGCAGCTTCTCGACTCTTAACGGGGGCTACACCTTC CASSFSTLNGGYTF
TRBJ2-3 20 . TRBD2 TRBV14 TGTGCCAGCAGCCTTCAGCCCGGGACTAGCGGGGTTATTCATGAAGATACGCAGTATTTT CASSLQPGTSGVIHEDTQYF
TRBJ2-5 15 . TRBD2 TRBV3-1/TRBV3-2 TGTGCCAGCAGCCAAGTGACTAGCGTACAAGAGACCCAGTACTTC CASSQVTSVQETQYF
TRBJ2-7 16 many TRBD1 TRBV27 TGTGCCAGCAGGCTAGGGACAGGCAAGGGCTCCTACGAGCAGTACTTC CASRLGTGKGSYEQYF
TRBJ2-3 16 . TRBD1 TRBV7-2 TGTGCCAGCAGCCTTCGGACAGGGCGGGATACAGATACGCAGTATTTT CASSLRTGRDTDTQYF
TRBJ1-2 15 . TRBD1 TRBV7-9 TGTGCCAGCAGCCTAGGGACAGGGACCGTCTATGGCTACACCTTC CASSLGTGTVYGYTF
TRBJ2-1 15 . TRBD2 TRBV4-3 TGCGCCAGCAGCCCGGGACTAGCGGACTACAATGAGCAGTTCTTC CASSPGLADYNEQFF
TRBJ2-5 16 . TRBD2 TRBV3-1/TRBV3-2 TGTGCCAGCAGCCTAAAAAGGGGACTAGCGGGAGAGACCCAGTACTTC CASSLKRGLAGETQYF
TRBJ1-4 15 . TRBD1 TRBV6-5 TGTGCCAGCAGTTCCCCGGGACAGGGGAATGAAAAACTGTTTTTT CASSSPGQGNEKLFF
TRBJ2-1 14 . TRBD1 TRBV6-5 TGTGCCAGCAGGGACTACACGAGAGGGACAGGGCCGTTCTTC CASRDYTRGTGPFF
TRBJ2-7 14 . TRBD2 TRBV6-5 TGTGCCAGCAGGTTAGCGGGAGGCAACTACGAGCAGTACTTC CASRLAGGNYEQYF
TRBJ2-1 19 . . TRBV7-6 TGTGCCAGCAGCTTATACCCCAAATCGGACAAGAGCTCCTACAATGAGCAGTTCTTC CASSLYPKSDKSSYNEQFF
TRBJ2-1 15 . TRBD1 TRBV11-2 TGTGCCAGCAGCTCAGGGGGACAGGGCTACAATGAGCAGTTCTTC CASSSGGQGYNEQFF
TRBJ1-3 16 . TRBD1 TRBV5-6 TGTGCCAGCAGCTTGGTGGGGACAGTCCCTGGAAACACCATATATTTT CASSLVGTVPGNTIYF
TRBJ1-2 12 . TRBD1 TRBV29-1 TGCAGCGCGCCTGGGACAGTTGGTGGCTACACCTTC CSAPGTVGGYTF
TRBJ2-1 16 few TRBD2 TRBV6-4 TGTGCCAGCAGTGACTCTCCGGGGGGGGGCTACAATGAGCAGTTCTTC CASSDSPGGGYNEQFF
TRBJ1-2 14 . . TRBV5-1 TGCGCCAGCAGCCAGACAGGCGGCGGGTATGGCTACACCTTC CASSQTGGGYGYTF
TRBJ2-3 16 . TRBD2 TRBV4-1 TGCGCCAGCAGCCAACCCTATAGCGGGGTCTCACATACGCAGTATTTT CASSQPYSGVSHTQYF
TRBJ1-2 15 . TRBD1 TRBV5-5 TGTGCCAGCAGCTTACAGGGGGATATTAACTATGGCTACACCTTC CASSLQGDINYGYTF
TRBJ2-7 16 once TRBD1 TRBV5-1 TGCGCCAGCAGCTTGATCCCCATGACAGGGACCTACGAGCAGTACTTC CASSLIPMTGTYEQYF
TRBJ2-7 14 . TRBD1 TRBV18 TGTGCCAGCTCACCCGGACAGGCCCTCTACGAGCAGTACTTC CASSPGQALYEQYF
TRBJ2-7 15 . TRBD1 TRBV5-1 TGCGCCAGCAGCTCCCGGGGACAGGGTAAGGACGAGCAGTACTTC CASSSRGQGKDEQYF
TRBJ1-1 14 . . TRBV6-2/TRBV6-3 TGTGCCAGCAGTTACCAGGACAGTTACACTGAAGCTTTCTTT CASSYQDSYTEAFF
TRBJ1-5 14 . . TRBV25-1 TGTGCCAGCAGTCCGCACAGAGACAATCAGCCCCAGCATTTT CASSPHRDNQPQHF
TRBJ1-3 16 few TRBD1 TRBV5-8 TGTGCCAGTCCGAACCCCAGGGGGGTAGGGGGAAACACCATATATTTT CASPNPRGVGGNTIYF
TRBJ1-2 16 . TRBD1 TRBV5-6 TGTGCCAGCAGCTTGGCGGGACAGGCCGCTAACTATGGCTACACCTTC CASSLAGQAANYGYTF
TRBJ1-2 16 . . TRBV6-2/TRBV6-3 TGTGCCAGCAGCGCGCCGAAGGCAGGGCGGCACTATGGCTACACCTTC CASSAPKAGRHYGYTF
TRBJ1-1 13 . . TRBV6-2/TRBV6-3 TGTGCCAGCAGCCCGGTGAGGTTCGCTGAAGCTTTCTTT CASSPVRFAEAFF
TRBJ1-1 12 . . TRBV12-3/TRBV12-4 TGTGCCAGCAGTCGTGTGAGGACTGAAGCTTTCTTT CASSRVRTEAFF
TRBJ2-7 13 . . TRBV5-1 TGCGCCAGCAGCTTAGGACAGTACTACGAGCAGTACTTC CASSLGQYYEQYF
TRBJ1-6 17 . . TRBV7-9 TGTGCCAGCAGCTTGGGGGGTCAGGGCGCCTATAATTCACCCCTCCACTTT CASSLGGQGAYNSPLHF
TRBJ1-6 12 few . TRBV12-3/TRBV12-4 TGTGCCAGCAGCAGAGGAAATTCACCCCTCCACTTT CASSRGNSPLHF
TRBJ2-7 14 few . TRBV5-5 TGTGCCAGCAGCTTCCGACTGCCGCCGAGCGAGCAGTACTTC CASSFRLPPSEQYF
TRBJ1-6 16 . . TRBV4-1 TGCGCCAGCAGCCAAGTTGCTTGGAGGGATAATTCACCCCTCCACTTT CASSQVAWRDNSPLHF
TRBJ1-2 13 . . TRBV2 TGTGCCAGCAGAGTAGGGGTGGGCTATGGCTACACCTTC CASRVGVGYGYTF
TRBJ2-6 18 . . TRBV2 TGTGCCAGCAGTGGTCCCCAGGGGCTACACTCTGGGGCCAACGTCCTGACTTTC CASSGPQGLHSGANVLTF
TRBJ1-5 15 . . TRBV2 TGTGCCAGCAGCGCCGAAGGGAGGGGTCATCAGCCCCAGCATTTT CASSAEGRGHQPQHF
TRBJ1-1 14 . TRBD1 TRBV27 TGTGCCAGCAGGATGACAGGGACGAGTACTGAAGCTTTCTTT CASRMTGTSTEAFF
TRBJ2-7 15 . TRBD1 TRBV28 TGTGCCAGCAGTTCGCCGGGACAGGGGGGTTACGAGCAGTACTTC CASSSPGQGGYEQYF
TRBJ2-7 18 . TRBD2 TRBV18 TGTGCCAGCTCACCGGGACTAGCGGAGGGGCTGAGCTCCTACGAGCAGTACTTC CASSPGLAEGLSSYEQYF
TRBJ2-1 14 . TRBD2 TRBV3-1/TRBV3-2 TGTGCCAGCCGGACTAGCGGGACCTACAATGAGCAGTTCTTC CASRTSGTYNEQFF